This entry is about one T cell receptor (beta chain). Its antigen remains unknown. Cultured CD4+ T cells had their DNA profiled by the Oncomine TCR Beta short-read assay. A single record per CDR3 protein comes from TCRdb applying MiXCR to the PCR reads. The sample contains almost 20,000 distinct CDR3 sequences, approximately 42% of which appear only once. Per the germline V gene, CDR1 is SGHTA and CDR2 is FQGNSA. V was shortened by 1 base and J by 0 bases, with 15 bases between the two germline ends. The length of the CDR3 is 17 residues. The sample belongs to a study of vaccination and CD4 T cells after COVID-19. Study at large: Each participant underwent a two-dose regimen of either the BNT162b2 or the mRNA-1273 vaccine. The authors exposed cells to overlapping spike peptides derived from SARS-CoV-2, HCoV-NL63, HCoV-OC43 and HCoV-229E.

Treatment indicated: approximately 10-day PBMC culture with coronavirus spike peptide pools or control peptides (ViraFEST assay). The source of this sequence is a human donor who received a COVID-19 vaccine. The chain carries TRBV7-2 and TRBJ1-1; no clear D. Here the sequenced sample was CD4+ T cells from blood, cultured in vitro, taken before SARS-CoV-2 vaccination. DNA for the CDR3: TGTGCCAGCAGCTTAGAGGGTGCCTATCCTATGAACACTGAAGCTTTCTTT. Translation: CASSLEGAYPMNTEAFF.